The sequence of this T cell receptor beta chain was determined in a study of T-cell memory formation after mild COVID-19. Broader study findings: Clones contracting over day 15 to 85 were CD4/CD8 balanced, with later expanders leaning CD4+. Second-wave clones with a day 37 peak had unconfirmed SARS-CoV-2 specificity. Researchers found some responding clones in pre-infection memory, a sign that cross-reactive memory joined.

V dropped 6 bases and J dropped 0 bases, with 16 bases sitting between them. The CDR3 length is 16 residues. 5'RACE with constant-segment primers built TCRalpha and TCRbeta cDNA libraries with UMIs. TCRdb re-called the 5' RACE reads with MiXCR, one entry per CDR3 protein. The data hold some 40,000 distinct CDR3 sequences, with 7.5% to 10% observed a single time. This clonotype has only a few counts. Its antigen is currently unknown. Specimen: PBMCs or a T cell subset sorted from them (not recorded which). This TCR was sampled from an adult woman who had mild COVID-19 (a few samples of this study predate the infection). Cell type and time point are not known. V gene TRBV12-3 or TRBV12-4 combines with J gene TRBJ2-3; perhaps TRBD2 as D (7 bases). The CDR3 spells CASSFRGGASTDTQYF. CDR3 nucleotides: TGTGCCAGCAGCTTTAGAGGGGGGGCCAGCACAGATACGCAGTATTTT.